These T cell receptor beta chains were read from a single sample in a study of cytomegalovirus exposure and HLA in healthy donors. Sequencing used immunoSEQ multiplex PCR; TCRdb keeps in-frame clones, though not all of them. The sample has over 150,000 clones, more than 60% seen once. Sequenced sample: PBMCs. The receptors come from a woman in her fifties or sixties in good health and CMV-seropositive. Each CDR3 is given with its conserved first and last residue. The D gene is left open where the match is weak. The listing skips clone size in some rows; elsewhere it reads once, few, many or a size class.

J gene,V gene,D gene,clone size,CDR3 DNA,CDR3 protein
TRBJ1-4,TRBV7-2,NA,NA,TGTGCCAGCAGCTTAGGAACAGGGAGGGCCACGAATGAAAAACTGTTTTTT,CASSLGTGRATNEKLFF
TRBJ2-7,TRBV5-4,TRBD2,NA,TGTGCCAGCAGCCGCTCGGGGGGGACCTACGAGCAGTACTTC,CASSRSGGTYEQYF
TRBJ2-5,TRBV2,NA,NA,TGTGCCAGCAAAAACCCGGAGCAAGAGACCCAGTACTTC,CASKNPEQETQYF
TRBJ1-1,TRBV28,NA,few,TGTGCCAGCAGTTTAGGTGGGAGGGGGACTGAAGCTTTCTTT,CASSLGGRGTEAFF
TRBJ1-2,TRBV30,TRBD1,NA,TGTGCCTGGAGTGCAACGGACAGGGCGATTCGAGATGGCTACACCTTC,CAWSATDRAIRDGYTF
TRBJ2-7,TRBV6-1,TRBD1,NA,TGTGCCAGCACGTACAACACAGGGGCAGCCTACGAGCAGTACTTC,CASTYNTGAAYEQYF
TRBJ2-5,TRBV5-6,NA,NA,TGTGCCAGCAGCCCGAACCACAGGGCTGAGACCCAGTACTTC,CASSPNHRAETQYF
TRBJ1-4,TRBV7-2,NA,once,TGTGCCAGCAGCTTCGCGGGCGCGGGTAATGAAAAACTGTTTTTT,CASSFAGAGNEKLFF
TRBJ1-3,TRBV18,NA,NA,TGTGCCAGCTCACCGGGCAGAAGCTCTGGAAACACCATATATTTT,CASSPGRSSGNTIYF
TRBJ1-2,TRBV7-9,NA,once,TGTTCCAGCAGCTTAAATGGCGGCTATGGCTACACCTTC,CSSSLNGGYGYTF
TRBJ1-5,TRBV2,NA,NA,TGTGCCAGCAGTGGGACACAGGGAAGTAATCAGCCCCAGCATTTT,CASSGTQGSNQPQHF
TRBJ1-5,TRBV2,NA,NA,TGTGCCAGCAGTCAGGGGCTTCTTAGCAATCAGCCCCAGCATTTT,CASSQGLLSNQPQHF
TRBJ2-3,TRBV9,TRBD2,NA,TGTGCCAGCAGCGTCTCCCTGGGGGGGGTCTCTAGCACAGATACGCAGTATTTT,CASSVSLGGVSSTDTQYF
TRBJ2-2,TRBV4-1,TRBD2,NA,TGCGCCAGCAGCCACGGCGGGAGGGGGACCGGGGAGCTGTTTTTT,CASSHGGRGTGELFF
TRBJ2-7,TRBV6-1,TRBD2,NA,TGTGCCAGCAGTGAATACCAGCGGGAGGGCCCCTACGAGCAGTACTTC,CASSEYQREGPYEQYF
TRBJ2-3,TRBV2,TRBD1,NA,TGTGCCAGCAGTGAAAGGGACAGGGAAGCAGATACGCAGTATTTT,CASSERDREADTQYF
TRBJ2-7,TRBV27,NA,once,TGTGCCAGCAACCCTAAAGGGACTCCCTCCTACGAGCAGTACTTC,CASNPKGTPSYEQYF
TRBJ2-2,TRBV9,TRBD2,once,TGTGCCAGCAGCCCCACCGGGACTAGCGGGGGGACCGGGGAGCTGTTTTTT,CASSPTGTSGGTGELFF
TRBJ1-5,TRBV29-1,NA,NA,TGCAGCGTTGTTTTGGGACAACATAGCAATCAGCCCCAGCATTTT,CSVVLGQHSNQPQHF
TRBJ2-7,TRBV10-1,TRBD2,once,TGCGCCAGTCCCGTATTAGCGGGGGACTACGAGCAGTACTTC,CASPVLAGDYEQYF
TRBJ2-3,TRBV28,TRBD2,NA,TGTGCCAGCAGCCGGACTAGCGGGGGACCAGATACGCAGTATTTT,CASSRTSGGPDTQYF
TRBJ1-2,TRBV6-6,NA,once,TGTGCCAGCAGTTACTCGGCGGGGCAGACCTATGGCTACACCTTC,CASSYSAGQTYGYTF
TRBJ1-2,TRBV28,TRBD1,NA,TGTGCCAGCACCACTCCGACCCGGCGTGACAGGGTCTATGGCTACACCTTC,CASTTPTRRDRVYGYTF
TRBJ1-1,TRBV28,NA,NA,TGTGCCAGCAGTGAATCGCGGGCACCGGCTTTCTTT,CASSESRAPAFF
TRBJ2-1,TRBV7-9,TRBD1,NA,TGTGCCAGCAGCTTAGGGACAGGGATCGGCGAGCAGTTCTTC,CASSLGTGIGEQFF
TRBJ2-7,TRBV21-1,NA,NA,TGTGCCAGCAGCAAAGCCGGACAGGGGGGCAACGAGCAGTACTTC,CASSKAGQGGNEQYF
TRBJ2-3,TRBV9,TRBD2,NA,TGTGCCAGCAGCGCCAACAAGGTACTAGCGGGGACCACAGATACGCAGTATTTT,CASSANKVLAGTTDTQYF
TRBJ2-6,TRBV5-1,TRBD2,few,TGCGCCAGCACGACTAGCGGGAGATCTGGGGCCAACGTCCTGACTTTC,CASTTSGRSGANVLTF
TRBJ1-6,TRBV11-1,TRBD1,NA,TGTGCCAGCAGCTTGCGGACAGGGCCACCTAATTCACCCCTCCACTTT,CASSLRTGPPNSPLHF
TRBJ1-1,TRBV10-3,NA,NA,TGTGCCATCAGTGAGCCGGGCACTGAAGCTTTCTTT,CAISEPGTEAFF
TRBJ1-2,TRBV4-3,TRBD1,once,TGCGCCAGCAGCACCAACAGGGGGCCTAACTATGGCTACACCTTC,CASSTNRGPNYGYTF
TRBJ2-5,TRBV12-5,NA,NA,TGTGCTAGTGGTTTTGGCGGGATTCAAGAGACCCAGTACTTC,CASGFGGIQETQYF
TRBJ2-5,TRBV9,TRBD1,NA,TGTGCCAGCAGCGTAGCAGGGGGCGAATACCAAGAGACCCAGTACTTC,CASSVAGGEYQETQYF
TRBJ1-1,TRBV19,NA,NA,TGTGCCAGTAGGTATACAGCTGAAGCTTTCTTT,CASRYTAEAFF
TRBJ2-3,TRBV9,TRBD2,NA,TGTGCCAGCAGCGTCGTTGGTCGCCACGGTCTAGCGGACACAGATACGCAGTATTTT,CASSVVGRHGLADTDTQYF
TRBJ1-1,TRBV6-1,NA,NA,TGTACAGGGCTTTCGGTGGGTCGGAACACTGAAGCTTTCTTT,CTGLSVGRNTEAFF
TRBJ2-1,TRBV6-5,NA,NA,TGTGCCAGCAGTTACACGGTAGCTTTCTACAATGAGCAGTTCTTC,CASSYTVAFYNEQFF
TRBJ1-3,TRBV7-9,NA,NA,TGTGCCAGCAGCCGGGACAACCGAATCTCTGGAAACACCATATATTTT,CASSRDNRISGNTIYF
TRBJ2-7,TRBV7-2,NA,NA,TGTGCCAGCACCACCTACCTCTCCTACGAGCAGTACTTC,CASTTYLSYEQYF
TRBJ2-2,TRBV6-6,TRBD2,NA,TGTGCCAGCAGGACTTCGGGACTAGGTAACACCGGGGAGCTGTTTTTT,CASRTSGLGNTGELFF
TRBJ2-7,TRBV5-4,NA,NA,TGTGCCAGCAGCTTGGCTCACCGGGTCCCCTACGAGCAGTACTTC,CASSLAHRVPYEQYF
TRBJ2-5,TRBV9,NA,NA,TGTGCCAGCAGCTCGAGTGGGAGTCAAGAGACCCAGTACTTC,CASSSSGSQETQYF
TRBJ2-2,TRBV15,TRBD2,NA,TGTGCCACCAGCAGAGGACTAGCGGGGGGAGCAAACACCGGGGAGCTGTTTTTT,CATSRGLAGGANTGELFF
TRBJ2-7,TRBV28,NA,few,TGTGCCACTGACGGGGGTGCTTCCTACGAGCAGTACTTC,CATDGGASYEQYF
TRBJ2-1,TRBV27,TRBD2,NA,TGTGCCAGCAACCGGGTGCTAGCGGGATACAATGAGCAGTTCTTC,CASNRVLAGYNEQFF
TRBJ2-7,TRBV30,NA,once,TGTGCCTGGACGCAGGGTAGCCACGAGCAGTACTTC,CAWTQGSHEQYF
TRBJ1-1,TRBV5-1,NA,NA,TGCGCCAGCAGCTTCGAGGGGAACACTGAAGCTTTCTTT,CASSFEGNTEAFF
TRBJ2-7,TRBV7-2,NA,few,TGTGCCAGCAGCCCCGGGGGACCCATAAACGAGCAGTACTTC,CASSPGGPINEQYF
TRBJ2-7,TRBV6-5,NA,NA,TGTGCCAGCAGTTACGATCAGGCCCCCTACGAGCAGTACTTC,CASSYDQAPYEQYF
TRBJ1-6,TRBV27,TRBD1,NA,TGTGCCAGCAGTTTCCTCGCCGGGACAGGGGGCGCGGGTAATTCACCCCTCCACTTT,CASSFLAGTGGAGNSPLHF
TRBJ2-7,TRBV2,TRBD2,once,TGTGCCAGCACGGGAACGGGGGGATCCGAGCAGTACTTC,CASTGTGGSEQYF